This T cell receptor beta chain derives from a study of blood T cell repertoires in COVID-19. The CDR3 is 16 amino acids. Per the germline V gene, CDR1 is SNHLY and CDR2 is FYNNEI. Trimming at V came to 4 bases and at J to 0 bases, leaving 5 bases not matched to a gene. Only in-frame clones appear in the TCRdb table, and some are missing; sequencing was by immunoSEQ multiplex PCR. The sample has fewer than 120,000 clones; about 80% are singletons. Sequenced input: peripheral blood. The sequence was obtained from a woman of 80 years or more with active or convalescent COVID-19. This rearrangement joins TRBV2 to TRBJ2-1; 8 positions match TRBD2. CDR3 in DNA: TGTGCCAGCAGTGTGGCGGGAGGCCACTCCTACAATGAGCAGTTCTTC. Its protein product is CASSVAGGHSYNEQFF.